These T cell receptor beta chains were read from a single sample in a study of blood T cell repertoires in COVID-19. Only in-frame clones appear in the TCRdb table, and some are missing; sequencing was by immunoSEQ multiplex PCR. The sample includes about 200,000 clones, roughly 80% of them seen just once. Material: peripheral blood. These TCRs come from a man aged 55 to 70 with COVID-19, enrolled during active disease. CDR3s include the opening cysteine and the closing phenylalanine or tryptophan.

J gene,V gene,CDR3 protein
TRBJ1-6,TRBV11-3,CASSSGQNNSPLHF
TRBJ1-4,TRBV19,CASSIEGGNEKLFF
TRBJ2-7,TRBV7-6,CASSRSRGYEQYF
TRBJ2-2,TRBV11-1,CASSELANTGELFF
TRBJ2-1,TRBV5-1,CASSRDSIREFSAYEQFF
TRBJ1-1,TRBV6-1,CASSEGDRVTEAFF
TRBJ1-5,TRBV28,CASSTQGGGNQPQHF
TRBJ2-7,TRBV2,CASMASGRFSYEQYF
TRBJ2-7,TRBV18,CASSSGQASSYEQYF
TRBJ2-7,TRBV25-1,CASSEYVGHEQYF
TRBJ2-7,TRBV20-1,CSASRGTPYEQYF
TRBJ2-7,TRBV10-1,CASSESRDYEQYF
TRBJ2-2,TRBV19,CASSPARTARNTGELFF
TRBJ1-2,TRBV30,CAWSALNPGNGYTF
TRBJ2-2,TRBV5-4,CASSLKREGNTGELFF
TRBJ1-5,TRBV19,CASHRQGLQPQHF
TRBJ1-5,TRBV6-1,CASSYNQGADQPQHF
TRBJ1-5,TRBV3-1/TRBV3-2,CASSQGQQPQHF
TRBJ2-5,TRBV27,CASSPRTSGSETQYF
TRBJ2-1,TRBV9,CASSVGQGIHNEQFF
TRBJ2-1,TRBV7-9,CASSALSSNEQFF
TRBJ2-1,TRBV6-5,CASRAGQTLGEQFF